The 20 T cell receptor beta chains below come from one sample, sequenced in a study of cytomegalovirus exposure and HLA in healthy donors. In the PCR, 60 Vbeta and 13 Jbeta primers were used. Repertoires were generated with immunoSEQ multiplex PCR, while TCRdb's copy carries only in-frame clones and drops some. The sample includes some 250,000 clones, about 80% seen only once; the top ten take approximately 5.3%. Sequenced input: PBMCs. The receptor source for this set is a middle-aged woman in good health and CMV-seropositive.

The chain carries TRBV7-3 and TRBJ2-1, with D unresolved. The germline CDR1 and CDR2 sequences are SGHTA and FQGTGA. Deletions cut 2 bases from V and 7 bases from J, with 12 bases between. The CDR3 is 14 residues long. CDR3 in DNA: TGTGCCAGCAGCTTAGCTCCTACTCCGAATGAGCAGTTCTTC. Protein product: CASSLAPTPNEQFF.

J is TRBJ2-1 and V is TRBV27; 15 bases fit TRBD2. The CDR3 covers 22 residues. Germline loops: CDR1 MNHEY, CDR2 SMNVEV (reference sequence). V gave up 2 bases and J gave up 7 bases; unmatched junction bases: 21. Written as DNA, the CDR3 is TGTGCCAGCAGTTTAACGGTCCCGGGACTAGCGGGGGGCTTGTATGGTACGAATGAGCAGTTCTTC. Its protein product is CASSLTVPGLAGGLYGTNEQFF.

The rearrangement links TRBV18 to TRBJ1-1, with D possibly being TRBD1 (6 bases). V gave up 5 bases and J gave up 7 bases, with 17 bases separating them. The length of the CDR3 is 14 residues. Germline CDR1 KGHSH, CDR2 LQKENI. The DNA of the CDR3 is TGTGCCAGCTCAACCCGGACAGAGAGAGTTGAAGCTTTCTTT. It is translated as CASSTRTERVEAFF.

The V call is TRBV6-1, the J call TRBJ2-7, with D possibly TRBD2 on 7 matching bases. In germline, CDR1 is MNHNS, CDR2 SASEGT. The CDR3 is 12 residues long. Trimming pared 5 bases from V and 4 bases from J, leaving 9 bases between. CDR3 loop: CASSRGGYEQYF. CDR3 nucleotide sequence: TGTGCCAGCAGTAGGGGGGGTTACGAGCAGTACTTC.

This chain connects TRBV6-5 to TRBJ1-6; unclear D gene. Germline lookup yields CDR1 MNHEY and CDR2 SVGAGI. This CDR3 is built from 16 residues. V gave up 2 bases and J gave up 4 bases, with 12 bases separating them. CDR3 residues: CASSYSGNSYNSPLHF. The DNA for the CDR3 is TGTGCCAGCAGTTACAGCGGGAACAGTTATAATTCACCCCTCCACTTT.

The rearrangement uses TRBV5-5 and TRBJ2-5; weak D call: TRBD1 (6 bases). The J call is uncertain, as TRBJ2-7 better fits the DNA end. The CDR3 has 17 amino acids. From germline, CDR1 is SGHKS and CDR2 YYEKEE (reference sequence). The CDR3, as DNA: TGTGCCAGCAGCTCACCCCAGGGGAAAGAGACCCCCTACGAGCAGTACTTC. Translating it yields CASSSPQGKETPYEQYF.

J is TRBJ2-5 and V is TRBV5-4; 7 bases are shared with TRBD1. V lost 4 bases and J lost 2; bases outside the gene matches: 5. Per the germline V gene, CDR1 is SGHNT and CDR2 is YYREEE (reference sequence). The CDR3 is 14 amino acids. The CDR3 spells CASSSPGQQETQYF. In DNA form, the CDR3 reads TGTGCCAGCAGCAGTCCGGGACAGCAAGAGACCCAGTACTTC. The full variable domain, rest sourced from reference TRBV5-4 and TRBJ2-5, is ETGVTQSPTHLIKTRGQQVTLRCSSQSGHNTVSWYQQALGQGPQFIFQYYREEENGRGNFPPRFSGLQFPNYSSELNVNALELDDSALYLCASSSPGQQETQYFGPGTRLLVL.

This sequence joins TRBV5-8 and TRBJ2-3, with TRBD2 matching 7 bases. Germline loops: CDR1 SGHTS, CDR2 YDEGEE. The CDR3 runs 15 residues. Trimming took 4 bases from V and 0 from J; bases not matched to a gene: 5. The CDR3 loop is CASSQRAGSTDTQYF. Here the CDR3 DNA reads TGTGCCAGCAGCCAGAGAGCGGGGAGCACAGATACGCAGTATTTT.

This chain joins TRBV30 and TRBJ1-5; TRBD1 aligns across 7 bases. V shed 3 bases, J shed 4 bases, and the junction held 6 bases outside the gene matches. Germline CDR1 is GTSNPN and CDR2 is SVGIG (reference sequence). The CDR3 loop spans 14 amino acids. The CDR3 loop reads CAWSLGQRNQPQHF. The DNA of the CDR3 is TGTGCCTGGAGCCTGGGACAGAGAAATCAGCCCCAGCATTTT.

The J gene is TRBJ1-1, the V gene TRBV28; TRBD1 matches at 7 bases. Germline lookup yields CDR1 MDHEN and CDR2 SYDVKM. The CDR3 is 13 amino acids. V was pared by 7 bases and J by 1 base, with 3 bases of the junction left unmatched. CDR3 loop: CASKTGANTEAFF. DNA for the CDR3: TGTGCCAGCAAAACAGGGGCGAACACTGAAGCTTTCTTT.

This clone was counted a few times. The chain combines TRBV19 with TRBJ2-7, with 10 bases lining up with TRBD2. CDR3 length: 16 residues. V shed 5 bases and J 2 bases; nucleotides not matched to a gene: 9. Germline V gives CDR1 LNHDA, CDR2 SQIVND (reference sequence). CDR3 in DNA: TGTGCCAGTAGTTCCGCTAGCGGGGGCCGTCCCTACGAGCAGTACTTC. Translated: CASSSASGGRPYEQYF.

The chain links TRBV11-1 to TRBJ2-6, with D tentatively TRBD2 (5 bases). The CDR3 spans 16 residues. Germline V gives CDR1 SGHAT, CDR2 FQDESV (reference sequence). V lost 0 bases, J lost 8 bases, and 14 bases lay in between. The CDR3 spells CASSLAAGGRTNVLTF. CDR3 nucleotides: TGTGCCAGCAGCTTAGCGGCTGGAGGTCGGACCAACGTCCTGACTTTC.

The chain has TRBV7-2 and TRBJ1-2; no definite D call. Germline loops: CDR1 SGHTA, CDR2 FQGNSA. Trimming shortened V by 3 bases and J by 7 bases, and 15 bases separated the two germline ends. The CDR3 has 14 residues. The CDR3 loop reads CASSLVREGGGYTF. CDR3 DNA sequence: TGTGCCAGCAGCTTGGTCCGCGAGGGTGGTGGCTACACCTTC.

This rearrangement joins TRBV30 to TRBJ2-3, with TRBD2 identical over 14 bases. In germline, CDR1 is GTSNPN, CDR2 SVGIG (reference sequence). V lost 2 bases, J lost 5 bases, and 12 bases stayed unmatched. CDR3 length equals 18 residues. CDR3 nucleotides: TGTGCCTGGAGTCCGGAAGGACTAGCGGGGGGCCTCATAGATACGCAGTATTTT. Translating gives CAWSPEGLAGGLIDTQYF.

This clone has more than one count but fewer than ten. The chain combines TRBV5-4 with TRBJ2-1, with TRBD2 identical over 7 bases. The CDR3 has 14 residues. V lost 1 base and J lost 7; bases outside the gene matches: 5. The germline CDR1 and CDR2 sequences are SGHNT and YYREEE (reference sequence). For the CDR3, the DNA is TGTGCCAGCAGCTTGCTAGCGGTTAGGAATGAGCAGTTCTTC. This gives the protein CASSLLAVRNEQFF.

V usage is TRBV19 and J usage is TRBJ2-7, with TRBD1 matching over 7 bases. With 9 bases clipped from V and 4 bases from J, the junction kept 9 bases outside the gene matches. Per the germline V gene, CDR1 is LNHDA and CDR2 is SQIVND (reference sequence). The CDR3 covers 13 residues. The CDR3 loop is CARPGRGSYEQYF. The CDR3 nucleotides read TGTGCCAGACCGGGCAGGGGGTCGTACGAGCAGTACTTC.

V is TRBV28 and J is TRBJ1-5; no definite D call. The CDR3 is 17 residues long. The germline V gene has CDR1 MDHEN and CDR2 SYDVKM. V lost 3 bases and J 4 bases, leaving 19 bases between the germline ends. This CDR3 is CASSFPLLRLLNQPQHF. CDR3 coding DNA: TGTGCCAGCAGTTTCCCACTTCTCAGGCTCCTAAATCAGCCCCAGCATTTT.

This clone has a handful of counts. The genes are TRBV9 and TRBJ1-1, with D unresolved. Germline V gene data show CDR1 as SGDLS and CDR2 as YYNGEE. Trimming took 0 bases from V and 4 from J, leaving 13 bases between them. CDR3 length: 15 amino acids. CDR3 nucleotides: TGTGCCAGCAGCGTAGCGGGAGTGGCAGGCACTGAAGCTTTCTTT. Residues: CASSVAGVAGTEAFF.

This clone was observed a few times. This chain uses TRBV11-3 with TRBJ2-3, with TRBD2 identical over 10 bases. V lost 5 bases and J lost 5; bases outside the gene matches: 13. This CDR3 spans 17 amino acids. Germline V gene lookup returns CDR1 SGHNT and CDR2 YENEEA. CDR3 sequence: CASSTRLAGGGLDTQYF. CDR3 nucleotide sequence: TGTGCCAGCAGCACCAGACTAGCGGGTGGAGGGTTAGATACGCAGTATTTT.

The rearrangement uses TRBV5-1 and TRBJ2-7, with 12 bases identical to TRBD1. The CDR3 is 16 residues long. Per germline, CDR1 SGHRS and CDR2 YFSETQ. Trimming cost V 2 bases and J 2 bases; bases outside gene matches: 5. CDR3 coding DNA: TGCGCCAGCAGCTTCGGTGGGACAGGGGGCCCCTACGAGCAGTACTTC. Its protein product is CASSFGGTGGPYEQYF.